Below are 32 T cell receptor beta chains sequenced from a single sample in a study of OX40 agonist ivuxolimab in advanced cancers. This table comes from immunoSEQ multiplex PCR, and its TCRdb copy is limited to in-frame clones, with some not included. This table holds 9,500 to 10,000 clones, roughly 90% found once. This specimen consisted of CD4+ or CD8+ T cells sorted from blood, obtained in a trial of the OX40 agonist ivuxolimab. These receptors were obtained from an adult with an advanced solid tumor such as melanoma, head and neck, liver or kidney cancer.

This clone turned up a few times. This chain joins TRBV9 and TRBJ2-7; 12 bases match TRBD1. This CDR3 has 16 amino acids. Germline V gene sequence: CDR1 SGDLS, CDR2 YYNGEE. After removal of 0 bases from V and 6 bases from J, the junction contained 7 bases not matched to a gene. The CDR3 spells CASSVGLGQGAREQYF. As DNA, the CDR3 is TGTGCCAGCAGCGTAGGCTTGGGACAGGGGGCACGCGAGCAGTACTTC.

The chain joins TRBV14 to TRBJ1-3, with unresolved D. V lost 4 bases to trimming and J lost 9 bases, with 13 bases between them. CDR1 is SGHDN, CDR2 FVKESK, per germline. The CDR3 runs to 13 residues. CDR3 protein: CASSPTWGSTIYF. CDR3 DNA: TGTGCCAGCAGCCCCACCTGGGGTTCCACCATATATTTT. The complete variable domain, with remaining parts taken from reference TRBV14 and TRBJ1-3, reads EAGVTQFPSHSVIEKGQTVTLRCDPISGHDNLYWYRRVMGKEIKFLLHFVKESKQDESGMPNNRFLAERTGGTYSTLKVQPAELEDSGVYFCASSPTWGSTIYFGEGSWLTVV.

The chain is built from TRBV28 and TRBJ2-3, with 10 bases lining up with TRBD2. Trimming at V came to 8 bases and at J to 4 bases, leaving 12 bases not matched to a gene. This CDR3 contains 16 residues. From germline, CDR1 is MDHEN and CDR2 SYDVKM. The CDR3 DNA reads TGTGCCAGCTTAGCGGGAGGAGGAGTTCCCGCAGATACGCAGTATTTT. Translated: CASLAGGGVPADTQYF.

The chain is built from TRBV7-9 and TRBJ1-2; 10 nucleotides match TRBD1. CDR1 SEHNR and CDR2 FQNEAQ come from the germline V gene (reference sequence). The junction had 5 bases not matched to a gene; V was cut back by 6 bases and J by 7 bases. This CDR3 region has 13 residues. CDR3 amino acids: CASRSTGGLGYTF. The CDR3 nucleotides read TGTGCCAGCAGGTCGACAGGGGGCCTTGGCTACACCTTC.

The chain couples TRBV18 to TRBJ1-2; D may be TRBD1 (6 bases). This CDR3 region has 13 residues. V was trimmed by 3 bases and J by 14 bases, leaving 19 bases between them. From germline, CDR1 is KGHSH and CDR2 LQKENI. The CDR3 bases are TGTGCCAGCTCACCGACAGGATCCTCGGGGTATACCTTC. Its translation: CASSPTGSSGYTF.

The V call is TRBV7-6, the J call TRBJ1-6; TRBD1 aligns across 10 bases. The CDR3 sequence is 16 residues long. The V segment lost 1 base and the J segment 7 bases; nucleotides outside the gene matches: 4. Germline values: CDR1 SGHVS, CDR2 FNYEAQ. The CDR3 sequence is CASSLETGGLNSPLHF. The CDR3 DNA follows: TGTGCCAGCAGCTTAGAGACAGGGGGCCTAAATTCACCCCTCCACTTT.

This rearrangement joins TRBV20-1 to TRBJ1-2; perhaps TRBD1 as D (5 bases). CDR1 and CDR2 from the germline V gene are DFQATT and SNEGSKA (reference sequence). This CDR3 has 11 amino acids. Trimming left V 7 bases short and J 6 bases short, with 12 bases between. The CDR3 reads CSVTGRHGYTF. DNA of the CDR3: TGCAGTGTTACGGGACGTCATGGCTACACCTTC.

The V gene is TRBV6-5, the J gene TRBJ1-1, with D unresolved. V was shortened by 0 bases and J by 5 bases, with 1 base between the two germline ends. The germline V gene encodes CDR1 MNHEY and CDR2 SVGAGI. This CDR3 has 11 amino acids. CDR3 DNA: TGTGCCAGCAGTTACTCGACTGAAGCTTTCTTT. Protein: CASSYSTEAFF.

This chain uses TRBV28 with TRBJ1-2; D gene uncertain. Trimming pared 7 bases from V and 6 bases from J, leaving 21 bases between. CDR1 and CDR2 (germline): MDHEN, SYDVKM. The CDR3 totals 15 residues. The CDR3 spells CASIPLGGRAHGYTF. DNA of the CDR3: TGTGCCAGCATTCCACTCGGAGGGAGGGCTCATGGCTACACCTTC.

V and J are TRBV19 and TRBJ1-2; a weak D match, TRBD1 (6 bases). Per germline, CDR1 LNHDA and CDR2 SQIVND (reference sequence). V was clipped by 4 bases and J by 0 bases, with 18 bases between them. The CDR3 loop spans 17 amino acids. CDR3 sequence reads: CASSRTQGSSANYGYTF. CDR3 bases: TGTGCCAGTAGTAGGACGCAGGGGAGCTCCGCTAACTATGGCTACACCTTC.

This clone has just one count. V and J are TRBV5-1 and TRBJ2-7; a weak D match, TRBD1 (5 bases). Germline CDR1 and CDR2: SGHRS and YFSETQ. V lost 4 bases, J lost 0 bases, and 17 bases lay in between. This CDR3 contains 16 residues. The CDR3 DNA reads TGCGCCAGCAGCAGTGTCAGGGCTAGGAGCTCCTACGAGCAGTACTTC. The encoded protein is CASSSVRARSSYEQYF. Full variable domain (missing parts from reference TRBV5-1 and TRBJ2-7): KAGVTQTPRYLIKTRGQQVTLSCSPISGHRSVSWYQQTPGQGLQFLFEYFSETQRNKGNFPGRFSGRQFSNSRSEMNVSTLELGDSALYLCASSSVRARSSYEQYFGPGTRLTVT.

The J gene is TRBJ1-2, the V gene TRBV6-1, with 8 positions matching TRBD1. CDR3 length: 13 residues. Germline CDR1 and CDR2: MNHNS and SASEGT. V shed 6 bases and J 3 bases; nucleotides not matched to a gene: 3. CDR3 sequence (DNA): TGTGCCAGCAGAACACAGGGGGACTATGGCTACACCTTC. The encoded protein is CASRTQGDYGYTF.

V is TRBV30 and J is TRBJ1-5; D uncertain. Deletions cut 3 bases from V and 6 bases from J, with 12 bases between. CDR1 and CDR2 (germline): GTSNPN, SVGIG (reference sequence). The CDR3 has 13 residues. The chain's CDR3 is CAWSLGWGQPQHF. The CDR3 DNA sequence: TGTGCCTGGAGCCTAGGGTGGGGTCAGCCCCAGCATTTT. Complete variable domain (other parts from reference TRBV30 and TRBJ1-5): SQTIHQWPATLVQPVGSPLSLECTVEGTSNPNLYWYRQAAGRGLQLLFYSVGIGQISSEVPQNLSASRPQDRQFILSSKKLLLSDSGFYLCAWSLGWGQPQHFGDGTRLSIL.

The V call is TRBV6-5, the J call TRBJ2-1; 12 bases are shared with TRBD2. The CDR3 totals 15 residues. The trim removed 5 bases at V and 6 bases at J, leaving 5 bases unmatched. Germline CDR1 reads MNHEY; CDR2 reads SVGAGI. The CDR3 reads CASSNLAGGGNEQFF. The DNA of the CDR3 is TGTGCCAGCAGTAATCTAGCGGGAGGGGGCAATGAGCAGTTCTTC.

V and J are TRBV11-2 and TRBJ2-5; D unclear. Deletions cut 4 bases from V and 0 bases from J, with 9 bases between. CDR3 size: 14 residues. Germline CDR1 SGHAT, CDR2 FQNNGV. This CDR3 is CASSSDPYQETQYF. The CDR3 DNA reads as TGTGCCAGCAGCTCGGACCCGTACCAAGAGACCCAGTACTTC. Variable domain in full (rest from reference TRBV11-2 and TRBJ2-5): EAGVAQSPRYKIIEKRQSVAFWCNPISGHATLYWYQQILGQGPKLLIQFQNNGVVDDSQLPKDRFSAERLKGVDSTLKIQPAKLEDSAVYLCASSSDPYQETQYFGPGTRLLVL.

The rearrangement joins TRBV6-1 to TRBJ2-2; D not resolved. CDR3 length: 15 residues. Germline loops: CDR1 MNHNS, CDR2 SASEGT. Trimming took off 10 bases at V and 1 base at J, with 16 bases between the two ends. CDR3 DNA: TGTGCCATCCCGTCGGAGAGGCGGAACACCGGGGAGCTGTTTTTT. This encodes CAIPSERRNTGELFF.

The chain employs TRBV2 and TRBJ2-1, with D perhaps TRBD1 or TRBD2 (5 bases each). V was trimmed by 5 bases and J by 8 bases, leaving 10 bases between them. The germline gives CDR1 SNHLY, CDR2 FYNNEI. The CDR3 runs to 12 residues. The CDR3 here is CASSLRDHEQFF. In DNA, the CDR3 is TGTGCCAGCAGTTTGAGGGACCATGAGCAGTTCTTC.

J is TRBJ2-7 and V is TRBV28; the match to TRBD2 covers 9 bases. The V gene end was trimmed by 5 bases and the J gene end by 7 bases; junction bases not matched to a gene: 9. The CDR3 is made up of 14 amino acids. Germline CDR1 MDHEN, CDR2 SYDVKM. The CDR3 reads CASSRYSGSGEQYF. DNA for the CDR3: TGTGCCAGCAGTCGGTATAGCGGGAGTGGAGAGCAGTACTTC.

The chain is built from TRBV7-3 and TRBJ2-3; 11 bases fit TRBD1. V dropped 5 bases and J dropped 5; count of bases not matched to a gene: 6. The CDR3 is made up of 15 amino acids. CDR1 and CDR2 from the germline V gene are SGHTA and FQGTGA. Written as DNA, the CDR3 is TGTGCCAGCAGCACCCGGACAGGGGGCCAAGATACGCAGTATTTT. Protein sequence: CASSTRTGGQDTQYF.

J is TRBJ2-1 and V is TRBV11-1, with D tentatively TRBD2 (6 bases). The CDR3 is made up of 15 amino acids. With 1 base removed from V and 5 bases from J, the gap between germline ends came to 12 bases. The germline V gene has CDR1 SGHAT and CDR2 FQDESV (reference sequence). The DNA for the CDR3 is TGTGCCAGCAGCTTAGAGGCGGGGTTTAACAATGAGCAGTTCTTC. This codes for CASSLEAGFNNEQFF.

The chain couples TRBV27 to TRBJ2-7, with unresolved D. The length of the CDR3 is 13 residues. Per germline, CDR1 MNHEY and CDR2 SMNVEV (reference sequence). V shed 3 bases and J shed 0 bases, with 6 bases lying between them. Written as DNA, the CDR3 is TGTGCCAGCAGTTTTTGGGCCTCCTACGAGCAGTACTTC. This translates into CASSFWASYEQYF.

CDR3 coding DNA: TGTGCCAGCAGTCAGTCAGGGGGCTCTAGCAATCAGCCCCAGCATTTT. Translating gives CASSQSGGSSNQPQHF. V is TRBV7-8 and J is TRBJ1-5, with 8 bases that match TRBD1. CDR1 and CDR2 from the germline V gene are SGHVS and FQNEAQ. V shed 6 bases, J shed 0 bases, and the junction held 7 bases outside the gene matches. The CDR3 spans 16 residues.

The CDR3 nucleotides read TGTGCCAGCAGCTCGGGGGGCTTGCAGTACTTC. As protein: CASSSGGLQYF. J is TRBJ2-7 and V is TRBV7-9; D is perhaps TRBD2 (7 bases). CDR1 is SEHNR, CDR2 FQNEAQ, per germline (reference sequence). The CDR3 loop spans 11 amino acids. The germline V and J ends were trimmed by 4 bases and 9 bases, with 10 bases remaining between them.

This chain links TRBV5-1 with TRBJ1-1, with TRBD1 matching over 8 bases. The germline CDR1 and CDR2 sequences are SGHRS and YFSETQ. V shed 0 bases and J 5 bases; nucleotides not matched to a gene: 9. The CDR3 contains 16 residues. The CDR3 is CASSLGGQESATEAFF. CDR3 nucleotide sequence: TGCGCCAGCAGCTTGGGGGGACAGGAGTCGGCAACTGAAGCTTTCTTT.

This clone was counted once. This rearrangement joins TRBV27 to TRBJ1-5; 8 bases map to TRBD1. Germline V CDR1 and CDR2: MNHEY, SMNVEV (reference sequence). The length of the CDR3 is 18 residues. Trimming took 7 bases from V and 6 from J; bases not matched to a gene: 20. CDR3 loop: CASIFKPGQVTLRQPQHF. For the CDR3, the DNA is TGTGCCAGCATATTCAAGCCGGGACAGGTAACTTTACGTCAGCCCCAGCATTTT.

V gene TRBV28 combines with J gene TRBJ2-5, with TRBD1 as a possible D gene (6 bases). CDR3 length equals 14 residues. The germline CDR1 and CDR2 sequences are MDHEN and SYDVKM. The germline V and J ends were trimmed by 6 bases and 5 bases, with 16 bases remaining between them. CDR3 region: CASSPPRGLETQYF. CDR3 in DNA: TGTGCCAGCAGCCCCCCCAGGGGATTGGAGACCCAGTACTTC.

The J gene is TRBJ2-1, the V gene TRBV5-4, with 7 bases identical to TRBD2. Germline values: CDR1 SGHNT, CDR2 YYREEE (reference sequence). Trimming took 4 bases from V and 3 from J; bases not matched to a gene: 10. The CDR3 has 16 residues. The CDR3 loop reads CASSPRLATNYNEQFF. CDR3 coding DNA: TGTGCCAGCAGCCCCAGACTAGCCACGAACTACAATGAGCAGTTCTTC.

The gene calls are TRBV5-4 and TRBJ1-2, with D maybe TRBD1 (5 bases). CDR3 size: 15 residues. Trimming pared 3 bases from V and 4 bases from J, leaving 16 bases between. CDR1 and CDR2 (germline): SGHNT, YYREEE (reference sequence). Here the CDR3 DNA reads TGTGCCAGCAGCTCCCTTAGGGACGCTGGCTATGGCTACACCTTC. Its protein is CASSSLRDAGYGYTF. The variable domain in full, with the rest retrieved from reference TRBV5-4 and TRBJ1-2, is ETGVTQSPTHLIKTRGQQVTLRCSSQSGHNTVSWYQQALGQGPQFIFQYYREEENGRGNFPPRFSGLQFPNYSSELNVNALELDDSALYLCASSSLRDAGYGYTFGSGTRLTVV.

The chain joins TRBV5-3 to TRBJ1-5, with 7 bases fitting TRBD1. TRBV5-3 is placed among ORFs of uncertain function. V gave up 4 bases and J gave up 6 bases; unmatched junction bases: 4. The CDR3 spans 13 residues. The CDR3 sequence: CARSPRGAQPQHF. CDR3 sequence (DNA): TGTGCCAGAAGCCCCAGGGGGGCTCAGCCCCAGCATTTT.

V gene TRBV6-4 combines with J gene TRBJ1-2; 8 bases map to TRBD1. The CDR3 has 14 residues. V was pared by 6 bases and J by 3 bases, with 6 bases of the junction left unmatched. Germline CDR1 and CDR2: MRHNA and SNTAGT. The CDR3 sequence: CASRKDRGHYGYTF. Here the CDR3 DNA reads TGTGCCAGCAGGAAAGACAGGGGACACTATGGCTACACCTTC.

The gene calls are TRBV2 and TRBJ1-1, with no clear D. The length of the CDR3 is 14 residues. Deletions cut 2 bases from V and 4 bases from J, with 11 bases between. CDR1 SNHLY and CDR2 FYNNEI come from the germline V gene. CDR3 nucleotides: TGTGCCAGCAGTGAAAGAGGGCACCCCACTGAAGCTTTCTTT. Translated, it gives CASSERGHPTEAFF.

The J gene is TRBJ1-4, the V gene TRBV28, with D unresolved. This CDR3 region has 14 residues. Deletions cut 3 bases from V and 10 bases from J, with 15 bases between. Germline CDR1 reads MDHEN; CDR2 reads SYDVKM. CDR3 DNA sequence: TGTGCCAGCAGTTTCGAGCTCCCCACGGGAAAACTGTTTTTT. Amino acids: CASSFELPTGKLFF.